Below, 32 T cell receptor beta chains from the same sample are listed, as sequenced in a study of cytomegalovirus exposure and HLA in healthy donors. Libraries were prepared by immunoSEQ multiplex PCR; TCRdb keeps only in-frame clonotypes and omits some of them. The sample records 100,000 to 150,000 clones, approximately 89% being singletons. Material for sequencing was PBMCs. Source of these receptors: a man aged 25-45 years in good health and CMV-seronegative.

This clone was counted once. The V and J genes are TRBV5-6 and TRBJ2-7, with 10 bases matching TRBD1. This CDR3 has 14 residues. Germline CDR1 reads SGHDT; CDR2 reads YYEEEE. The J segment lost 1 base and the V segment lost 9 bases, leaving 7 bases of the junction unmatched. The CDR3 is CAMSDRGYSYEQYF. The DNA for the CDR3 is TGTGCCATGTCGGACAGGGGGTATTCCTACGAGCAGTACTTC.

Regarding this clone: Relative to the germline gene, one junction end is altered; a read error may explain this. V usage is TRBV7-7 and J usage is TRBJ2-3; perhaps TRBD2 as D (5 bases). The CDR3 totals 17 residues. Germline CDR1 SSHAT, CDR2 FNYEAQ (reference sequence). CDR3 loop: CASSLGRRGRSTDTQYF. The DNA for the CDR3 is TGTGCTAGCAGCTTAGGTCGCCGCGGGCGGAGCACAGATACGCAGTATTTT.

The chain uses TRBV4-1 and TRBJ2-5; TRBD2 agrees at 7 bases. Germline loops: CDR1 MGHRA, CDR2 YSYEKL. The CDR3 spans 14 residues. Unmatched junction bases numbered 1, after V lost 1 base and J lost 2 bases. The CDR3 protein is CASSQGGGQETQYF. CDR3 DNA sequence: TGCGCCAGCAGCCAAGGGGGAGGGCAAGAGACCCAGTACTTC.

This clone was found once. The chain recombines TRBV27 with TRBJ2-3; tentatively, D is TRBD2 (5 bases). The CDR3 covers 13 residues. Germline-derived CDR1 and CDR2 are MNHEY and SMNVEV (reference sequence). Deletions cut 6 bases from V and 1 base from J, with 8 bases between. CDR3 protein: CASRYGGTDTQYF. The CDR3 bases are TGTGCCAGCAGATACGGGGGCACAGATACGCAGTATTTT.

The chain is built from TRBV27 and TRBJ2-2; D is unclear. There are 13 residues in the CDR3. V shed 5 bases and J shed 1 base, with 5 bases lying between them. Germline V gene lookup returns CDR1 MNHEY and CDR2 SMNVEV (reference sequence). In DNA, the CDR3 is TGTGCCAGCAGTCGCAGGAACACCGGGGAGCTGTTTTTT. Residues: CASSRRNTGELFF.

V and J are TRBV18 and TRBJ1-5; 8 bases line up with TRBD1. CDR3 length: 14 amino acids. The junction had 4 bases not matched to a gene; V was cut back by 3 bases and J by 6 bases. Germline loops: CDR1 KGHSH, CDR2 LQKENI. The CDR3 is CASSPQGASQPQHF. The CDR3 DNA reads TGTGCCAGCTCACCTCAGGGGGCCAGTCAGCCCCAGCATTTT.

The rearrangement links TRBV7-2 to TRBJ2-7; 10 bases match TRBD2. This CDR3 spans 14 amino acids. In germline, CDR1 is SGHTA, CDR2 FQGNSA. Trimming cost V 5 bases and J 6 bases; bases outside gene matches: 7. CDR3 nucleotide sequence: TGTGCCAGCAGCCCCTGGACTAGCGGCGGCGAGCAGTACTTC. Its protein product is CASSPWTSGGEQYF.

The rearrangement uses TRBV6-6 and TRBJ1-2, with D possibly being TRBD1 (5 bases). The V gene's germline CDR1 is MNHNY and CDR2 SVGAGI (reference sequence). The CDR3 is made up of 15 amino acids. Trimming stripped 2 bases from V and 3 bases from J, with 13 bases between. The CDR3 DNA follows: TGTGCCAGCAGTTACGGGGCAGGGAAGGACTATGGCTACACCTTC. Protein: CASSYGAGKDYGYTF.

This clone was seen only once. The gene calls are TRBV18 and TRBJ2-7, with D possibly TRBD1 on 5 matching bases. Germline CDR1 and CDR2: KGHSH and LQKENI. This CDR3 has 14 residues. V was pared by 2 bases and J by 3 bases, with 11 bases between. In DNA, the CDR3 is TGTGCCAGCTCACCAACCGACAGAGACTACGAGCAGTACTTC. It yields the protein CASSPTDRDYEQYF.

V is TRBV27 and J is TRBJ1-2; 10 positions match TRBD1. Germline CDR1 is MNHEY and CDR2 is SMNVEV (reference sequence). The CDR3 is 15 amino acids. V lost 6 bases and J lost 4; bases outside the gene matches: 8. The CDR3 DNA is TGTGCCAGCAGCCCTGGGGACAGGGGCATCTATGGCTACACCTTC. Amino acid sequence: CASSPGDRGIYGYTF.

The chain joins TRBV27 to TRBJ2-5, with TRBD1 identical over 7 bases. Trimming removed 4 bases from V and 1 base from J; junction bases left unmatched: 6. The CDR3 is 15 residues long. Germline V gives CDR1 MNHEY, CDR2 SMNVEV (reference sequence). This CDR3 is CASSSRQGAQETQYF. CDR3 DNA: TGTGCCAGCAGTTCCAGACAGGGAGCCCAAGAGACCCAGTACTTC.

The table lists this clone with a count of one. The chain employs TRBV6-6 and TRBJ2-7, with 9 bases lining up with TRBD1. Trimming removed 6 bases from V and 3 bases from J; junction bases left unmatched: 9. The CDR3 consists of 15 residues. Germline V gene data show CDR1 as MNHNY and CDR2 as SVGAGI (reference sequence). In DNA, the CDR3 is TGTGCCAGCAGCACGACAGGGGGGATACTCTACGAGCAGTACTTC. Amino acids: CASSTTGGILYEQYF.

The rearrangement links TRBV10-2 to TRBJ1-1; D gene unclear. This CDR3 spans 14 amino acids. V was pared by 4 bases and J by 6 bases, with 15 bases between. Germline CDR1 and CDR2: WSHSY and SAAADI. CDR3 sequence: CASSALGSHPEAFF. The CDR3 bases are TGCGCCAGCAGTGCCCTAGGGAGTCACCCTGAAGCTTTCTTT.

The V and J genes are TRBV13 and TRBJ2-1; the D gene is possibly TRBD2 (7 bases). Germline CDR1 PRHDT, CDR2 FYEKMQ (reference sequence). V lost 5 bases and J lost 9, with 17 bases in between. The CDR3 has 14 residues. As DNA, the CDR3 is TGTGCCAGCAGCCTGATGTACAGGGAGGGTGAGCAGTTCTTC. Translated: CASSLMYREGEQFF.

This sequence joins TRBV10-3 and TRBJ2-7, with 7 positions matching TRBD1. CDR1 is ENHRY and CDR2 is SYGVKD in the germline V gene. The V segment lost 6 bases and the J segment 1 base; nucleotides outside the gene matches: 3. This CDR3 comprises 13 residues. The CDR3 sequence: CAIRRTGSYEQYF. The CDR3 region has the DNA TGTGCCATCAGAAGGACAGGTTCCTACGAGCAGTACTTC.

The chain recombines TRBV9 with TRBJ1-6; D gene unclear. With 0 bases removed from V and 7 bases from J, the gap between germline ends came to 11 bases. Germline CDR1 is SGDLS and CDR2 is YYNGEE. The CDR3 is 15 residues long. CDR3 amino acids: CASSVGGQVNSPLHF. DNA for the CDR3: TGTGCCAGCAGCGTAGGTGGGCAGGTGAATTCACCCCTCCACTTT.

The V and J genes are TRBV2 and TRBJ1-4; TRBD1 agrees at 7 bases. CDR3 length equals 15 residues. CDR1 is SNHLY and CDR2 is FYNNEI in the germline V gene. Germline trimming cut 6 bases from V and 4 bases from J; bases unmatched to any gene: 8. The CDR3 is CASRGTGTVNEKLFF. CDR3 nucleotides: TGTGCCAGCAGGGGGACCGGGACAGTTAATGAAAAACTGTTTTTT.

The chain employs TRBV4-1 and TRBJ2-2; a possible D gene is TRBD2 (5 bases). CDR3 size: 17 residues. Germline assignment: CDR1 MGHRA and CDR2 YSYEKL. V gave up 0 bases and J gave up 4 bases, with 15 bases separating them. This chain's CDR3 is CASSQDSMASITGELFF. The CDR3 DNA is TGCGCCAGCAGCCAAGATTCGATGGCTAGCATCACCGGGGAGCTGTTTTTT.

The chain uses TRBV6-6 and TRBJ1-2; D might be TRBD1 (5 bases). V was cut by 7 bases and J by 2 bases, with 5 bases left in between. This CDR3 comprises 11 residues. The germline CDR1 and CDR2 sequences are MNHNY and SVGAGI (reference sequence). CDR3 nucleotide sequence: TGTGCCAGCACAGGGAACTATGGCTACACCTTC. This gives the protein CASTGNYGYTF.

The chain uses TRBV2 and TRBJ1-1; no clear D. V lost 4 bases, J lost 0 bases, and 15 bases lay in between. The CDR3 contains 16 residues. The germline V gene encodes CDR1 SNHLY and CDR2 FYNNEI. CDR3 DNA: TGTGCCAGCAGTGTCACTCTCCCAGGCTTGAACACTGAAGCTTTCTTT. It specifies CASSVTLPGLNTEAFF.

CDR3 sequence: CASSHANQETQYF. The CDR3 nucleotides are TGTGCCAGCAGCCATGCGAACCAAGAGACCCAGTACTTC. This sequence joins TRBV7-6 and TRBJ2-5; no reliable D call. The V end lost 5 bases, the J end lost 0 bases, and 7 bases lay between the germline ends. CDR1 is SGHVS, CDR2 FNYEAQ, per germline. The CDR3 contains 13 residues. Full variable domain (rest looked up from reference TRBV7-6 and TRBJ2-5): GAGVSQSPRYKVTKRGQDVALRCDPISGHVSLYWYRQALGQGPEFLTYFNYEAQQDKSGLPNDRFSAERPEGSISTLTIQRTEQRDSAMYRCASSHANQETQYFGPGTRLLVL.

A few counts support this clone. This chain joins TRBV14 and TRBJ1-6; D is unclear. Germline V lookup: CDR1 SGHDN, CDR2 FVKESK. Trimming cost V 2 bases and J 9 bases, with 8 bases left between them. There are 13 residues in the CDR3. This CDR3 is CASSQSVLSPLHF. The CDR3 nucleotides are TGTGCCAGCAGCCAATCCGTCCTTTCACCCCTCCACTTT.

The chain uses TRBV7-2 and TRBJ1-6; D gene unclear. CDR1 and CDR2 (germline): SGHTA, FQGNSA. Trimming shortened V by 1 base and J by 7 bases, and 5 bases separated the two germline ends. The CDR3 has 13 amino acids. The CDR3 reads CASSLVLNSPLHF. Written as DNA, the CDR3 is TGTGCCAGCAGCTTAGTCCTGAATTCACCCCTCCACTTT.

V and J are TRBV6-4 and TRBJ2-2; 11 nucleotides agree with TRBD2. Trimming cost V 3 bases and J 3 bases; bases outside gene matches: 3. Germline CDR1 MRHNA, CDR2 SNTAGT. CDR3 length equals 16 residues. The CDR3 region is CASSELAGEYTGELFF. CDR3 DNA: TGTGCCAGCAGTGAACTAGCGGGGGAGTACACCGGGGAGCTGTTTTTT.

This clone was found once. This chain uses TRBV2 with TRBJ2-7; D is unresolved. The germline gives CDR1 SNHLY, CDR2 FYNNEI. Trimming took off 6 bases at V and 1 base at J, with 10 bases between the two ends. This CDR3 has 13 residues. CDR3 region: CASRWRGSYEQYF. The CDR3 nucleotides are TGTGCCAGCAGGTGGAGAGGTTCCTACGAGCAGTACTTC.

V and J are TRBV5-1 and TRBJ2-3; no definite D call. The CDR3 loop spans 14 amino acids. Trimming removed 4 bases from V and 1 base from J, with 10 bases in between. Germline loops: CDR1 SGHRS, CDR2 YFSETQ. CDR3 sequence reads: CASSLRPGTDTQYF. The CDR3 DNA follows: TGCGCCAGCAGCCTACGCCCGGGCACAGATACGCAGTATTTT.

The chain joins TRBV7-2 to TRBJ2-5; 8 bases agree with TRBD1. The CDR3 totals 12 residues. Germline assignment: CDR1 SGHTA and CDR2 FQGNSA. Trimming at V came to 11 bases and at J to 3 bases, leaving 5 bases not matched to a gene. In DNA form, the CDR3 reads TGTGCCGGCGGACAGGGTAAAGAGACCCAGTACTTC. Amino acids: CAGGQGKETQYF.

V gene TRBV6-1 combines with J gene TRBJ2-3; D is ambiguous. The CDR3 spans 12 residues. Trimming pared 4 bases from V and 6 bases from J, leaving 8 bases between. Germline assignment: CDR1 MNHNS and CDR2 SASEGT. The CDR3 loop reads CASSAVWDTQYF. DNA of the CDR3: TGTGCCAGCAGTGCGGTTTGGGATACGCAGTATTTT.

The CDR3 region is CASSLDTSGDRTDTQYF. Written as DNA, the CDR3 is TGTGCCAGCAGCTTAGATACTAGCGGGGATCGAACAGATACGCAGTATTTT. The rearrangement uses TRBV7-6 and TRBJ2-3; 10 bases are a match to TRBD2. After removal of 1 base from V and 3 bases from J, the junction contained 7 bases not matched to a gene. Germline CDR1 SGHVS, CDR2 FNYEAQ. The CDR3 covers 17 residues.

The rearrangement links TRBV15 to TRBJ2-3; D gene unclear. This CDR3 spans 17 amino acids. The germline gives CDR1 LNHNV, CDR2 YYDKDF (reference sequence). V shed 0 bases and J shed 0 bases, with 13 bases lying between them. The CDR3 DNA reads TGTGCCACCAGCAGAGATGCCGTGGCAGGCAGCACAGATACGCAGTATTTT. Protein product: CATSRDAVAGSTDTQYF.

This clone was detected once. The rearrangement links TRBV10-2 to TRBJ1-1; 11 bases agree with TRBD1. This CDR3 is built from 14 residues. After removal of 7 bases from V and 1 base from J, the junction contained 2 bases not matched to a gene. The germline V gene has CDR1 WSHSY and CDR2 SAAADI. As DNA, the CDR3 is TGCGCCAGCAATGGACAGGGGGCGAACACTGAAGCTTTCTTT. Protein: CASNGQGANTEAFF.

By sample share, this clone is medium-sized. V gene TRBV5-4 combines with J gene TRBJ1-2; 7 bases line up with TRBD1. Germline lookup yields CDR1 SGHNT and CDR2 YYREEE (reference sequence). The CDR3 has 12 amino acids. Unmatched junction bases numbered 2, after V lost 4 bases and J lost 5 bases. The CDR3: CASSVTGYGYTF. The DNA for the CDR3 is TGTGCCAGCAGCGTGACAGGGTATGGCTACACCTTC.